The clone carrying this T cell receptor beta chain was seen more than once but under ten times. No antigen is known for it. Trimming took off 4 bases at V and 4 bases at J, with 14 bases between the two ends. Germline V gives CDR1 MDHEN, CDR2 SYDVKM. The CDR3 is 14 amino acids. The sample comes from a study of identical twins. General observations from the study: It was possible that invariant MAIT and iNKT cells partly confounded the zero-insertion analyses. Reduced insertions were recorded for abundant cord blood beta clonotypes, with no such pattern in memory repertoires. Out-of-frame TCR alpha sharing observed in monozygotic twins exceeded model estimates.

TCRdb re-called the 5' RACE reads with MiXCR, one entry per CDR3 protein. Among approximately 530,000 distinct CDR3 sequences, more than 20% were seen once, and the ten largest hold roughly 0.5%. Another study also made use of these data, one on yellow fever vaccine responses in identical twins.

The chain links TRBV28 to TRBJ2-7; D possibly uses TRBD1 or TRBD2 (5 bases each). The sample was CD4+ T cells sorted from blood. This receptor was obtained from a woman between 18 and 30 years old in good health. The CDR3 region has the DNA TGTGCCAGCAGTTCTGGGACGTATCATTACGAGCAGTACGTC. This sequence encodes CASSSGTYHYEQYV.